Shown below are 21 T cell receptor beta chains from a single sample sequenced in a study of CD8 T cells in Susac syndrome (dated by TCRdb to the late 2010s). The library was generated by the immunoSEQ multiplex PCR assay. RNA was extracted using the RNeasy kit, and roughly 0.45 to 1 microgram was reverse transcribed with random hexamers. Through fastp at Q25 and MiXCR, TCRdb rebuilt clones from the public reads, retaining in-frame beta chains. Every distinct CDR3 protein forms one entry, paired with its most common genes and DNA. Here the sample has about 80,000 distinct CDR3 sequences; 94% occur a single time. The ten top clones hold about 0.27% of the sample. Sequencing was performed on CD8+ T cells from PBMCs. Receptors originate from a human donor in good health.

The V gene is TRBV5-6, the J gene TRBJ1-2; D perhaps matches TRBD1 (6 bases). V lost 4 bases and J 11 bases, leaving 15 bases between the germline ends. CDR1 is SGHDT and CDR2 is YYEEEE in the germline V gene. The CDR3 has 12 residues. CDR3 nucleotide sequence: TGTGCCAGCAGCGTTAACAGGGTACTGTACACCTTC. This translates into CASSVNRVLYTF. The variable domain in full, completed from reference TRBV5-6 and TRBJ1-2, reads DAGVTQSPTHLIKTRGQQVTLRCSPKSGHDTVSWYQQALGQGPQFIFQYYEEEERQRGNFPDRFSGHQFPNYSSELNVNALLLGDSALYLCASSVNRVLYTFGSGTRLTVV.

This chain connects TRBV7-9 to TRBJ2-5, with D possibly matching TRBD2 (6 bases). The CDR3 length is 17 residues. V lost 5 bases, J lost 3 bases, and 22 bases lay in between. CDR1 is SEHNR and CDR2 is FQNEAQ in the germline V gene (reference sequence). The CDR3 nucleotides are TGTGCCAGCAGCCCCCCGGGGGTTGGGGTGCACGAAGAGACCCAGTACTTC. As protein: CASSPPGVGVHEETQYF.

V gene TRBV7-6 combines with J gene TRBJ1-3, with unresolved D. The germline V gene has CDR1 SGHVS and CDR2 FNYEAQ. The V end was cut by 5 bases, the J end by 3 bases, with 8 bases between. This CDR3 has 13 residues. The CDR3 nucleotides are TGTGCCAGCAGCCGAGGGTTTGGAAACACCATATATTTT. This gives the protein CASSRGFGNTIYF.

The chain links TRBV7-6 to TRBJ1-1; possibly TRBD1 for D (6 bases). The length of the CDR3 is 16 residues. Deletions cut 2 bases from V and 3 bases from J, with 16 bases between. The germline CDR1 and CDR2 sequences are SGHVS and FNYEAQ. This chain's CDR3 is CASSLSAMGADTEAFF. The CDR3, as DNA: TGTGCCAGCAGCTTATCTGCGATGGGGGCGGACACTGAAGCTTTCTTT.

This clonotype was observed a single time. The chain employs TRBV4-1 and TRBJ2-1, with 7 bases identical to TRBD1. The V gene end was trimmed by 5 bases and the J gene end by 5 bases; junction bases not matched to a gene: 9. The germline gives CDR1 MGHRA, CDR2 YSYEKL. This CDR3 has 15 amino acids. CDR3 region: CASSENRGQNNEQFF. The CDR3 DNA reads TGCGCCAGCAGCGAGAACAGGGGTCAGAACAATGAGCAGTTCTTC.

The CDR3 bases are TGCGCCTACGGGAGGGTTTCAGACCTAAATCAGCCCCAGCATTTT. Protein: CAYGRVSDLNQPQHF. The rearrangement joins TRBV23-1 to TRBJ1-5; D unclear. TRBV23-1 is filed as an ORF, its function uncertain. The length of the CDR3 is 15 residues. V was trimmed by 11 bases and J by 4 bases, leaving 21 bases between them.

This clonotype has only a few counts. Written as DNA, the CDR3 is TGTGCCAGCAGTGAGGGACAGGATAATTCACCCCTCCACTTT. Translating gives CASSEGQDNSPLHF. The J gene is TRBJ1-6, the V gene TRBV6-1; 8 bases are a match to TRBD1. The CDR3 loop spans 14 amino acids. From germline, CDR1 is MNHNS and CDR2 SASEGT. V was clipped by 3 bases and J by 5 bases; unmatched bases: 0.

This sequence joins TRBV2 and TRBJ2-1; the match to TRBD2 covers 7 bases. In germline, CDR1 is SNHLY, CDR2 FYNNEI. The CDR3 has 13 amino acids. J lost 7 bases, V lost 8 bases, and 8 bases had no gene match. For the CDR3, the DNA is TGTGCCAGCGGAGTCACGGGAGGAAATGAGCAGTTCTTC. Translation gives CASGVTGGNEQFF.

This chain connects TRBV20-1 to TRBJ2-2; no clear D gene. Trimming took 3 bases from V and 4 from J, leaving 12 bases between them. The CDR3 loop spans 14 amino acids. Looked up from germline, CDR1 is DFQATT and CDR2 is SNEGSKA (reference sequence). The CDR3 coding sequence is TGCAGTGCTAGCCGGCTCCCGGGCACCGGGGAGCTGTTTTTT. Translating it yields CSASRLPGTGELFF.

This sequence joins TRBV14 and TRBJ2-1; D remains unclear. The CDR3 length is 12 residues. With 0 bases removed from V and 12 bases from J, the gap between germline ends came to 9 bases. Per the germline V gene, CDR1 is SGHDN and CDR2 is FVKESK. The CDR3 here is CASSQDRLRQFF. Written as DNA, the CDR3 is TGTGCCAGCAGCCAAGATCGGCTGAGGCAGTTCTTC. Together with reference TRBV14 and TRBJ2-1, the CDR3 gives the full variable domain: EAGVTQFPSHSVIEKGQTVTLRCDPISGHDNLYWYRRVMGKEIKFLLHFVKESKQDESGMPNNRFLAERTGGTYSTLKVQPAELEDSGVYFCASSQDRLRQFFGPGTRLTVL.

The chain employs TRBV3-1 and TRBJ2-3; 7 positions match TRBD2. V lost 4 bases to trimming and J lost 4 bases; unmatched junction nucleotides: 11. There are 16 residues in the CDR3. Per the germline V gene, CDR1 is LGHDT and CDR2 is YNNKEL (reference sequence). CDR3 amino acids: CASSRPASGVADTQYF. The DNA of the CDR3 is TGTGCCAGCAGCCGACCGGCGAGCGGGGTCGCAGATACGCAGTATTTT.

The J gene is TRBJ2-7, the V gene TRBV27; D call uncertain. The CDR3 is 13 amino acids. Germline CDR1 reads MNHEY; CDR2 reads SMNVEV (reference sequence). V lost 3 bases to trimming and J lost 3 bases, with 9 bases between them. The CDR3 spells CASSFGPDYEQYV. CDR3 nucleotide sequence: TGTGCCAGCAGTTTTGGACCAGACTACGAGCAGTACGTC.

This clonotype has only one observation. The rearrangement links TRBV12-3 or TRBV12-4 to TRBJ2-2, with 8 bases matching TRBD2. V shed 6 bases, J shed 4 bases, and the junction held 10 bases outside the gene matches. The CDR3 has 16 amino acids. Here the CDR3 reads CASSSYEAGGTGELFF. The CDR3 region has the DNA TGTGCCAGCAGCTCCTACGAGGCGGGAGGCACCGGGGAGCTGTTTTTT.

This clonotype was seen once. The chain joins TRBV7-9 to TRBJ1-2, with D perhaps TRBD1 (5 bases). Trimming removed 5 bases from V and 8 bases from J, with 12 bases in between. This CDR3 comprises 12 residues. Germline lookup yields CDR1 SEHNR and CDR2 FQNEAQ (reference sequence). The CDR3 DNA is TGTGCCAGCAGCGTCGGGGGAGGCGGCTACACCTTC. Its protein product is CASSVGGGGYTF.

This clonotype is a singleton in its sample. The chain recombines TRBV6-2 or TRBV6-3 with TRBJ2-1, with a tentative D call TRBD1 (5 bases). The ends were cut back, 6 bases at V and 9 bases at J, with 21 bases in the middle. Per germline, CDR1 MNHEY and CDR2 SVGEGT. The CDR3 is made up of 15 amino acids. CDR3 DNA: TGTGCCAGCAGCGACGCGCCAGGGCAAGGTGGTGAGCAGTTCTTC. Protein: CASSDAPGQGGEQFF.

The rearrangement joins TRBV20-1 to TRBJ2-1; D uncertain. The CDR3 runs to 15 residues. V gave up 4 bases and J gave up 5 bases, with 18 bases separating them. Germline V gene sequence: CDR1 DFQATT, CDR2 SNEGSKA (reference sequence). DNA for the CDR3: TGCAGTGCTATTATCTTGGCATTAGCCCACAATGAGCAGTTCTTC. This translates into CSAIILALAHNEQFF.

This clonotype was seen a single time. This chain links TRBV7-3 with TRBJ2-2, with 10 bases fitting TRBD1. The V gene end was trimmed by 5 bases and the J gene end by 6 bases; junction bases not matched to a gene: 6. The germline gives CDR1 SGHTA, CDR2 FQGTGA. The CDR3 covers 15 residues. CDR3 DNA: TGTGCCAGCAGCCGAAGACAGGGGGCCGCCGGGGAGCTGTTTTTT. This codes for CASSRRQGAAGELFF.

The chain couples TRBV12-3 or TRBV12-4 to TRBJ2-3; perhaps TRBD1 as D (5 bases). V was shortened by 6 bases and J by 2 bases, with 15 bases between the two germline ends. This CDR3 has 15 residues. CDR3 protein: CASSPPGSNTDTQYF. CDR3 nucleotide sequence: TGTGCCAGCAGCCCCCCAGGGTCCAACACAGATACGCAGTATTTT.

J is TRBJ1-1 and V is TRBV25-1, with TRBD1 as a possible D gene (5 bases). This CDR3 has 11 amino acids. Germline CDR1 is MGHDK and CDR2 is SYGVNS. Trimming took 8 bases from V and 4 from J, leaving 8 bases between them. This CDR3 reads CASGGGTEAFF. The CDR3 nucleotides are TGTGCCAGCGGCGGGGGCACTGAAGCTTTCTTT.

The gene calls are TRBV9 and TRBJ2-3, with TRBD1 matching over 7 bases. J lost 0 bases, V lost 1 base, and 2 bases had no gene match. Germline CDR1 reads SGDLS; CDR2 reads YYNGEE. There are 15 residues in the CDR3. The CDR3 bases are TGTGCCAGCAGCGTAACAGGGGCAAGCACAGATACGCAGTATTTT. Translating it yields CASSVTGASTDTQYF. The full variable domain, with the rest looked up from reference TRBV9 and TRBJ2-3, is DSGVTQTPKHLITATGQRVTLRCSPRSGDLSVYWYQQSLDQGLQFLIQYYNGEERAKGNILERFSAQQFPDLHSELNLSSLELGDSALYFCASSVTGASTDTQYFGPGTRLTVL.

This clonotype is medium-sized in the sample. Here the CDR3 reads CASSSQETQYF. DNA of the CDR3: TGTGCCAGCTCATCACAAGAGACCCAGTACTTC. The rearrangement links TRBV27 to TRBJ2-5, with D unclear. This CDR3 has 11 residues. In germline, CDR1 is MNHEY, CDR2 SMNVEV (reference sequence). Trimming left V 8 bases short and J 2 bases short, with 6 bases between.